This T cell receptor beta chain was retrieved from a study of cytomegalovirus exposure and HLA in healthy donors (dated by TCRdb to 2017 to 2019). About the study as a whole: According to an earlier analysis of around 600 of the donors, about 180 million T cells yielded 90 million to 140 million unique TCR beta sequences and 276 Gb of sequence data. An early release that covered roughly 600 HLA-typed donors contained about 290 gigabases of sequencing data and tens of millions of unique TCR sequences. A later genetic analysis took genome-wide SNP genotypes for about 55% of the roughly 700 donors and used that subset as a discovery cohort. Among some 410 genotyped donors of the cohort, an average of roughly 240,000 unique TCR beta nucleotide sequences were sequenced per donor, roughly 20% of them non-productive. Using immunosequencing, the study profiled T cell repertoires from about 650 subjects and related those repertoires to cytomegalovirus serostatus. Roughly five DR-DQ haplotypes were treated as single units for association and clustering because of strong linkage in the cohort. Among the roughly 400 genotyped donors, approximately 77% belonged to the genetic ancestry cluster associated with self-reported Caucasian donors. The study aimed to test whether signatures of past pathogen exposure could be identified by cataloging public T cell receptors. All discovery cohort repertoires had been generated using a single sequencing platform. Alongside the repertoire data, information on donor age, sex, ethnicity and CMV serostatus was compiled. Both class I and class II loci were covered by HLA typing, at four-digit resolution. In the later analysis, no new phenotypic data were used to find candidate immune exposures; instead, reliance was placed on TCR beta sequences and their occurrence across donors. To predict cytomegalovirus infection status, the study brought together high-throughput TCR immunosequencing, statistical association of individual TCRs with disease status, and machine learning. Typing coverage differed by locus: A, B, C, DRB1 and DQB1 were typed in roughly 620-630 donors, DQA1 in approximately 520, DPA1 in 600 to 610, and DPB1 in approximately 450. A separate validation cohort of some 130 different subjects was used in addition to the approximately 610-subject first cohort. In an earlier analysis of about 590 of the donors, high-throughput TCR beta sequencing was used to judge whether each TCR beta V gene segment behaved as functional or pseudogenic. To study patterns of TCR occurrence, a later analysis re-analyzed previously published TCR beta repertoires from 700 or so donors and added high-resolution HLA genotyping.

The cohort was made up of about 670 healthy bone marrow donors. At the time of sampling, all cohort members were nominally healthy, though unrecorded immune exposures were likely present. The donor tested CMV seronegative, placing the donor among the roughly 340 seronegative members of the cohort. Each donor provided a peripheral blood sample, and peripheral blood mononuclear cells were used for TCR beta sequencing. Genomic DNA was extracted from the blood cell samples with the Qiagen DNeasy Blood Extraction Kit. Libraries were prepared through the immunoSEQ multiplex PCR assay. The multiplex PCR relied on a mix of 60 forward primers for TCR Vbeta segments and 13 reverse primers for TCR Jbeta segments. A multiplex PCR assay on genomic DNA amplified the CDR3 region of rearranged TCR beta genes. On the Illumina HiSeq System, the amplified TCR beta libraries were sequenced as 87-base-pair reads. For the original study's pipeline: In a later analysis, roughly 80 million unique TCR beta chains were counted across the 500 to 700 repertoires, and roughly 11 million of these chains were shared by at least two donors. To remove PCR and sequencing errors, raw reads were error-corrected and collapsed into unique sequences using a nearest-neighbor algorithm that merged closely related sequences. Alignment of CDR3 sequences to IMGT reference sequences was used to assign V, D and J gene segments. Each retained sequence needed at least a six-nucleotide match to both a V gene segment and a J gene segment. A rearrangement was called productive if the CDR3 had no stop codons and remained in frame with V and J, and every other rearrangement was called non-productive. Following IMGT convention, CDR3 was defined as the stretch from the second conserved V-encoded cysteine to the conserved J-encoded phenylalanine. The earlier analysis of 587 of the donors excluded sequences that lacked an unambiguous match to a single V gene segment. In an earlier analysis of approximately 590 of the donors, a V segment was called functional when productive rearrangements were above 56.7%, and segregating when the standard deviation between donors exceeded 5%. A statistical classification framework was built for diagnosing cytomegalovirus status from the catalog of TCR beta chain sequences. A later analysis assigned V and J genes by comparing TCR nucleotide sequences with IMGT/GENE-DB human TR gene sequences. A later analysis assigned CDR3 sequences and most-parsimonious VDJ recombination scenarios with the TCRdist pipeline. In a later analysis, every TCR beta chain was defined by the combination of its CDR3 amino acid sequence and its V-gene family, and reads without a unique V-gene family were dropped. As a way to deal with suspected cross-contamination and a sequencing artifact, a later analysis dropped 450 to 600 nucleotide sequences that were highly shared and had low generation probability. In a later analysis, a clonal expansion index for each public chain was calculated from normalized within-repertoire ranks of inferred template counts. A later analysis computed generation probabilities with a VDJ recombination model fitted to out-of-frame rearrangements, and checked the results against IGoR. A later analysis scored TCR-TCR, TCR-HLA and TCR-CMV co-occurrence with hypergeometric tests, applying a repertoire-size bias correction to TCR pairs. In a later analysis, false discovery rates were estimated by permuting HLA or CMV assignments 20 times. In a later analysis, co-occurring TCRs were grouped using DBSCAN, and TCRdist sequence similarity was added for clustering within HLA-allele-positive subsets. Co-occurrence clustering excluded repertoires with fewer than 30,000 or more than 120,000 public chains, plus five with anomalous nucleotide sharing. In its TCRdb copy, this immuneACCESS table keeps in-frame sequences only and misses some clones. Where compared with another copy, unresolved V genes explain less than half of these, and the others have no known cause. That table furnishes V, J and clone size, whereas the DNA furnished D and trimming. Recorded for this sample are about 250,000 clones; 92% of them occurred a single time. The top ten clonotypes cover 1.7% of the sample.

Only one count was recorded for this clone. The specificity of this receptor is unknown. Base qualities are not recorded, but no much larger clone differs from it by a single base. The CDR3 spans 14 residues, from the cysteine through the phenylalanine. Only CDR3 DNA is held: 42 bases, read in frame from base 1. V loses 1 base at its end and J loses 3 bases; junction bases beyond the gene matches: 3. According to the germline V gene (reference sequence), CDR1 reads LNHDA and CDR2 reads SQIVND. Study-wide findings and limitations: Roughly uniform sequencing depth across donors was assumed in presence/absence analyses, although this assumption may not hold. Correlated functional status among segregating V segments might be attributable to linkage disequilibrium, but an unknown experimental factor could not be ruled out. In a later analysis, most CMV-associated TCR beta chains were found to appear HLA-restricted, with HLA associations seemingly driven largely by CMV exposure. At a false discovery rate of 0.05, a later analysis linked some 17,000 TCR beta sequences to specific HLA alleles. The earlier analysis of approximately 560 of the donors excluded 15 to 20 rarely observed V segments, including chromosome 9 orphons, because counts were too low. A further reported finding was that TCR beta sequences accurately predicted the HLA-A and HLA-B alleles for most subjects in the first cohort. According to a later genetic analysis, donors in an Asian-associated ancestry cluster had fewer N-insertions in productive TCRs than the approximately 630-donor mean. Only TCR beta chains were sequenced in this cohort, and the absence of alpha or paired-chain data limited detectable features. Most TCR sequences were observed very rarely across donors, whereas some public TCRs were present in many individuals. The sequencing pipeline was judged likely to have produced a cluster of highly shared sequence variants as a technical artifact. According to the authors, the approach could potentially be generalized to other disease states and immunological phenotypes. In vitro tests confirmed that a few of the cytomegalovirus-associated TCR beta chains recognize cytomegalovirus antigens. For the cohort, immune exposure information was limited to CMV serostatus. Several of the top co-occurrence clusters appeared to be linked to parvovirus B19, influenza, CMV and Epstein-Barr virus, according to a later analysis. When HLA alleles, especially DR and DQ, strongly co-occurred, attributing TCR associations to individual alleles was difficult. In both the original and validation cohorts, the classifier was reported to diagnose cytomegalovirus status with high specificity and sensitivity. In the study, approximately 150 TCR beta chains were listed as associated with cytomegalovirus. Because HLA typing was unavailable for some donors at each locus, only the typed subset was used in association tests. An association between a missense DCLRE1C variant and V-gene and J-gene trimming of TCR beta chains was found in a later genetic analysis and replicated in an independent cohort. In an earlier analysis of approximately 600 of the donors, most TCR beta V segments were observed in productive rearrangements about 90% or about 30% of the time, broadly matching IMGT annotations. Some IMGT-functional V segments, including TRBV6-2 and TRBV6-3, could not be told apart with the 87-base-pair reads, so those segments were excluded. A later analysis found that HLA-associated TCR beta chains were more clonally expanded and had lower generation probabilities than equally common non-associated chains. In a later analysis, the rate of TCR association differed among HLA loci, with DRB1 alleles having the most associated TCRs and HLA-C alleles having the fewest.

The sequenced sample was PBMCs. The receptor's source is a girl aged 2 to 10 in good health and CMV-seronegative. The chain is encoded by TRBV19 joined to TRBJ2-7; 7 central bases correspond to TRBD1. The sequence in DNA is TGTGCCAGTAGTATAGGACAGGGTGGCTACGAGCAGTACTTC. Protein translation: CASSIGQGGYEQYF.